One sample yielded the 23 T cell receptor beta chains listed below, sequenced in a study of naive and memory T cell subsets. The beta constant-region primer was an equimolar mix of two oligonucleotides covering TRBC1 and TRBC2. Four rounds of PCR amplified the ligated cDNA using nested alpha and beta constant-region primers plus SP2. TCRdb passed the UMI-ligation and nested PCR reads through MiXCR, listing each CDR3 protein once. The sample lists about 17,000 distinct CDR3 sequences; roughly 8.7% were seen once. Sequenced input: central memory CD8+ T cells from blood. These receptors all come from a human donor in good health.

This clonotype was found many times. V gene TRBV12-3 or TRBV12-4 combines with J gene TRBJ2-7, with D perhaps given as TRBD1 or TRBD2 (5 bases each). Trimming stripped 8 bases from V and 0 bases from J, with 11 bases between. The CDR3 contains 13 residues. CDR3 bases: TGTGCCAGCGCCCCAGGGAGCTCCTACGAGCAGTACTTC. It encodes CASAPGSSYEQYF.

This clonotype was seen only a few times. The CDR3: CATSRELDSYNEQFF. The DNA of the CDR3 is TGTGCCACCAGCAGAGAGCTAGACTCCTACAATGAGCAGTTCTTC. The V and J genes are TRBV15 and TRBJ2-1, with D uncertain. The germline V gene encodes CDR1 LNHNV and CDR2 YYDKDF (reference sequence). The CDR3 consists of 15 residues. V lost 0 bases and J 0 bases, leaving 6 bases between the germline ends.

The CDR3 bases are TGTGCCAGCAGCGTAGCCGGGACAGGAATCGTCCTAAACACCGGGGAGCTGTTTTTT. This gives the protein CASSVAGTGIVLNTGELFF. The V call is TRBV9, the J call TRBJ2-2, with 8 bases lining up with TRBD1. The ends lost 0 bases at V and 2 bases at J; junction bases unmatched: 12. Germline V gene sequence: CDR1 SGDLS, CDR2 YYNGEE. This CDR3 spans 19 amino acids. Together with reference TRBV9 and TRBJ2-2, the CDR3 gives the full variable domain: DSGVTQTPKHLITATGQRVTLRCSPRSGDLSVYWYQQSLDQGLQFLIQYYNGEERAKGNILERFSAQQFPDLHSELNLSSLELGDSALYFCASSVAGTGIVLNTGELFFGEGSRLTVL.

In this sample, this clonotype turned up many times. This chain uses TRBV20-1 with TRBJ1-5; weak D call: TRBD1 (6 bases). Germline CDR1 DFQATT, CDR2 SNEGSKA (reference sequence). The V end was cut by 3 bases, the J end by 11 bases, with 41 bases between. The CDR3 extends over 21 amino acids. The CDR3 DNA is TGCAGTGCTAGGATCGTCCGGGGGCCCCGTAAAACCGATTCATCAGCCCCAGCCCAGCATTTT. Translating it yields CSARIVRGPRKTDSSAPAQHF.

This clonotype was seen a handful of times. The J gene is TRBJ2-5, the V gene TRBV4-3; D is unresolved. The CDR3 spans 13 residues. CDR1 and CDR2 from the germline V gene are LGHNA and YSLEER. V was cut by 3 bases and J by 5 bases, with 10 bases left in between. Here the CDR3 DNA reads TGCGCCAGCAGCCATTTCAGGTGGGAGACCCAGTACTTC. Its protein is CASSHFRWETQYF.

This clonotype has more than one count but fewer than ten. V and J are TRBV6-2 or TRBV6-3 and TRBJ2-7, with no clear D. Deletions cut 2 bases from V and 6 bases from J, with 5 bases between. This CDR3 comprises 11 residues. Germline CDR1 MNHEY, CDR2 SVGEGT. The CDR3 region has the DNA TGTGCCAGCAGTTACGTGTCCGAGCAGTACTTC. Residues: CASSYVSEQYF.

In its sample, this clonotype was seen many times. The chain recombines TRBV7-9 with TRBJ1-4; D gene uncertain. V was trimmed by 7 bases and J by 2 bases, leaving 5 bases between them. The CDR3 contains 12 residues. Germline assignment: CDR1 SEHNR and CDR2 FQNEAQ (reference sequence). CDR3 sequence (DNA): TGTGCCAGCACCGCTACTAATGAAAAACTGTTTTTT. This encodes CASTATNEKLFF.

A few counts support this clonotype. The rearrangement joins TRBV29-1 to TRBJ2-1; D not certain. V was shortened by 5 bases and J by 0 bases, with 8 bases between the two germline ends. There are 13 residues in the CDR3. CDR1 is SQVTM and CDR2 is ANQGSEA in the germline V gene. CDR3 region: CSVYGSSYNEQFF. CDR3 nucleotides: TGCAGCGTTTACGGTAGCTCCTACAATGAGCAGTTCTTC.

This clonotype ranks as medium-sized. The chain recombines TRBV28 with TRBJ2-1; 8 bases agree with TRBD1. The junction had 15 bases not matched to a gene; V was cut back by 7 bases and J by 1 base. This CDR3 region has 18 residues. The germline gives CDR1 MDHEN, CDR2 SYDVKM. As DNA, the CDR3 is TGTGCCAGCACATCCCAGTTTTTCCGACAGGGGTCCTACAATGAGCAGTTCTTC. It specifies CASTSQFFRQGSYNEQFF.

The gene calls are TRBV12-3 or TRBV12-4 and TRBJ2-1; a possible D gene is TRBD1 (5 bases). V shed 5 bases and J shed 5 bases, with 22 bases lying between them. The CDR3 is 17 residues long. This CDR3 is CASSPSQGEPTHNEQFF. The CDR3 nucleotides read TGTGCCAGCAGTCCAAGTCAGGGCGAGCCGACCCACAATGAGCAGTTCTTC.

The chain combines TRBV7-8 with TRBJ2-2; no firm D call. The germline V and J ends were trimmed by 5 bases and 4 bases, with 8 bases remaining between them. Germline V CDR1 and CDR2: SGHVS, FQNEAQ. The CDR3 is 13 residues long. The CDR3, as DNA: TGTGCCAGCAGCCCCTATGGCACCGGGGAGCTGTTTTTT. Translating it yields CASSPYGTGELFF.

This clonotype was recorded at least ten times. This chain joins TRBV6-1 and TRBJ1-1, with D tentatively TRBD1 (6 bases). Trimming removed 4 bases at V and 1 base at J, with 7 bases between. The CDR3 totals 13 residues. Looked up from germline, CDR1 is MNHNS and CDR2 is SASEGT. CDR3 sequence: CASSGQENTEAFF. CDR3 nucleotides: TGTGCCAGCAGTGGACAGGAGAACACTGAAGCTTTCTTT.

This clonotype came up many times. The chain carries TRBV28 and TRBJ2-1, with 8 bases fitting TRBD1. The junction had 5 bases not matched to a gene; V was cut back by 3 bases and J by 4 bases. CDR1 MDHEN and CDR2 SYDVKM come from the germline V gene. There are 15 residues in the CDR3. CDR3 residues: CASSFRTGQYNEQFF. CDR3 sequence (DNA): TGTGCCAGCAGTTTCAGGACAGGGCAATACAATGAGCAGTTCTTC. Full variable domain (outside the CDR3, taken from reference TRBV28 and TRBJ2-1): DVKVTQSSRYLVKRTGEKVFLECVQDMDHENMFWYRQDPGLGLRLIYFSYDVKMKEKGDIPEGYSVSREKKERFSLILESASTNQTSMYLCASSFRTGQYNEQFFGPGTRLTVL.

Ten or more counts support this clonotype. The chain recombines TRBV3-1 with TRBJ1-1, with 7 bases identical to TRBD1. The CDR3 is 18 amino acids. The V segment lost 0 bases and the J segment 1 base; nucleotides outside the gene matches: 11. Germline lookup yields CDR1 LGHDT and CDR2 YNNKEL (reference sequence). The CDR3 here is CASSQEGQELCPNTEAFF. Here the CDR3 DNA reads TGTGCCAGCAGCCAAGAAGGACAGGAGCTCTGCCCGAACACTGAAGCTTTCTTT. Drawing the rest from reference TRBV3-1 and TRBJ1-1, the complete variable domain is DTAVSQTPKYLVTQMGNDKSIKCEQNLGHDTMYWYKQDSKKFLKIMFSYNNKELIINETVPNRFSPKSPDKAHLNLHINSLELGDSAVYFCASSQEGQELCPNTEAFFGQGTRLTVV.

The chain uses TRBV5-4 and TRBJ2-1; 8 bases are a match to TRBD2. The CDR3 sequence is 13 residues long. Germline CDR1 and CDR2: SGHNT and YYREEE (reference sequence). V was clipped by 7 bases and J by 2 bases; unmatched bases: 2. CDR3 region: CASREGTYNEQFF. CDR3 DNA: TGTGCCAGCCGGGAGGGAACCTACAATGAGCAGTTCTTC.

The chain carries TRBV3-1 and TRBJ2-5; the match to TRBD2 covers 10 bases. V gave up 0 bases and J gave up 5 bases; unmatched junction bases: 9. The CDR3 is 17 residues long. In germline, CDR1 is LGHDT, CDR2 YNNKEL (reference sequence). The CDR3 loop is CASSQDLLAGVFETQYF. In nucleotides, the CDR3 is TGTGCCAGCAGCCAAGATCTGCTAGCGGGAGTATTTGAGACCCAGTACTTC.

V gene TRBV9 combines with J gene TRBJ1-6; 7 positions match TRBD1. Trimming removed 0 bases from V and 4 bases from J; junction bases left unmatched: 4. The CDR3 totals 16 residues. Germline CDR1 SGDLS, CDR2 YYNGEE. The DNA for the CDR3 is TGTGCCAGCAGCGTAGCAGACAGGGCTTATAATTCACCCCTCCACTTT. Protein product: CASSVADRAYNSPLHF.

This chain connects TRBV7-7 to TRBJ2-1; TRBD2 aligns across 12 bases. This CDR3 contains 16 residues. Per the germline V gene, CDR1 is SSHAT and CDR2 is FNYEAQ (reference sequence). The V and J ends lost 1 base and 7 bases, in that order; junction bases with no gene match: 5. The CDR3, as DNA: TGTGCCAGCAGCTTAGGGTCTAGCGGGGGGGCTAATGAGCAGTTCTTC. Translating it yields CASSLGSSGGANEQFF.

This clonotype was detected a few times. V gene TRBV7-9 combines with J gene TRBJ1-1, with D perhaps TRBD1 (5 bases). The germline V gene has CDR1 SEHNR and CDR2 FQNEAQ (reference sequence). Trimming cost V 8 bases and J 1 base, with 17 bases left between them. CDR3 length: 15 residues. The CDR3 sequence is CASEDSRYRNTEAFF. In nucleotides, the CDR3 is TGTGCCAGCGAAGACAGCCGGTATAGGAACACTGAAGCTTTCTTT.

On this clonotype itself: Since a much larger clone is just one base distant, this may be a read error. This rearrangement joins TRBV6-4 to TRBJ2-1, with 8 nucleotides matching TRBD1. Per the germline V gene, CDR1 is MRHNA and CDR2 is SNTAGT. This CDR3 is 14 amino acids long. The CDR3 spells CASSDTQGGNERFF. Written as DNA, the CDR3 is TGTGCCAGCAGTGACACACAGGGGGGCAATGAGCGGTTCTTC.

This clonotype was counted only a few times. The chain is built from TRBV4-3 and TRBJ1-5, with D possibly TRBD1 on 5 matching bases. V was clipped by 3 bases and J by 1 base, with 13 bases between them. The CDR3 is made up of 16 amino acids. CDR1 and CDR2 (germline): LGHNA, YSLEER. CDR3 in amino acids: CASSHSYRDSNQPQHF. The DNA for the CDR3 is TGCGCCAGCAGCCACTCCTACCGGGACAGCAATCAGCCCCAGCATTTT.

This clonotype was counted a few times. The genes are TRBV7-9 and TRBJ2-2, with D possibly matching TRBD1 (6 bases). V was shortened by 5 bases and J by 3 bases, with 16 bases between the two germline ends. CDR3 size: 16 residues. The germline gives CDR1 SEHNR, CDR2 FQNEAQ (reference sequence). The CDR3 is CASSEYFNRDTGELFF. The CDR3 nucleotides are TGTGCCAGCAGCGAATACTTTAACAGGGACACCGGGGAGCTGTTTTTT.

J is TRBJ2-7 and V is TRBV7-8; 7 nucleotides align to TRBD2. Unmatched junction bases numbered 15, after V lost 5 bases and J lost 5 bases. Germline V gene lookup returns CDR1 SGHVS and CDR2 FQNEAQ. CDR3 length: 16 amino acids. The DNA for the CDR3 is TGTGCCAGCAGCCGAACTACGGGGGGTAGTGACCACGAGCAGTACTTC. It specifies CASSRTTGGSDHEQYF.